These T cell receptor beta chains were read from a single sample in a study of human T cells and chemical hapten exposure. Each CDR3 protein gets one entry after TCRdb re-called the RACE reads with MiXCR. The profile covers more than 65,000 distinct CDR3 sequences, with more than 30% appearing a single time and about 9.6% taken by the ten largest. The source material was whole blood, sampled in connection with sensitization to the hapten diphenylcyclopropenone (DPC). These receptors originate from a man aged 35-49 years with alopecia areata. Some clones in this sample may be carry-over from other donors' samples. Each CDR3 is given with its conserved first and last residue. The D gene is left open where the match is weak. Size values are once, few and many counts, or a class for expanded clones, and some rows have none.

D	J	length	V	size	CDR3	DNA
.	TRBJ2-6	17	TRBV3-1	many	CASSRRHASSGANVLTF	TGTGCCAGCAGCCGTAGACACGCGTCCTCTGGGGCCAACGTCCTGACTTTC
.	TRBJ2-3	12	TRBV3-1	.	CASSRGADTQYF	TGTGCCAGCAGCAGGGGGGCAGATACGCAGTATTTT
.	TRBJ1-1	16	TRBV5-1	.	CASSRKTGYVSTEAFF	TGCGCCAGCAGCCGAAAAACAGGGTACGTCAGCACTGAAGCTTTCTTT
.	TRBJ2-7	15	TRBV5-1	.	CASSLANPSIYEQYF	TGCGCCAGCAGCTTGGCCAATCCCTCGATATACGAGCAGTACTTC
TRBD2	TRBJ2-3	14	TRBV20-1	few	CSARPGGTTDTQYF	TGCAGTGCTAGGCCGGGAGGGACCACAGATACGCAGTATTTT
TRBD1	TRBJ1-1	15	TRBV3-1	.	CASSLRGRGLTEAFF	TGTGCCAGCAGCCTTAGGGGGCGCGGGCTCACTGAAGCTTTCTTT
TRBD2	TRBJ2-1	16	TRBV7-9	.	CASSLVPSGRYNEQFF	TGTGCCAGCAGCTTAGTGCCTAGCGGGCGCTACAATGAGCAGTTCTTC
TRBD2	TRBJ2-7	15	TRBV28	.	CASNPSLAGNHEQYF	TGTGCCAGCAACCCGAGTCTAGCGGGTAATCACGAGCAGTACTTC
TRBD2	TRBJ2-5	15	TRBV18	few	CASSPIRLALETQYF	TGTGCCAGCTCACCAATCCGACTAGCGTTAGAGACCCAGTACTTC
.	TRBJ1-1	12	TRBV12-3/TRBV12-4	few	CASGRMNTEAFF	TGTGCCAGCGGGAGGATGAACACTGAAGCTTTCTTT
.	TRBJ1-2	15	TRBV6-1	.	CASSPQDKANYGYTF	TGTGCCAGCAGTCCCCAAGACAAAGCTAACTATGGCTACACCTTC
TRBD1	TRBJ2-5	13	TRBV29-1	.	CSAQGARWKTQYF	TGCAGCGCACAGGGGGCGCGTTGGAAGACCCAGTACTTC
.	TRBJ1-1	13	TRBV5-4	.	CASSRDQDTEAFF	TGTGCCAGCAGCCGGGACCAGGACACTGAAGCTTTCTTT
.	TRBJ2-3	12	TRBV6-2/TRBV6-3	.	CASNEDEDTQYF	TGTGCCAGCAACGAAGATGAGGATACGCAGTATTTT
TRBD1	TRBJ2-5	14	TRBV9	.	CASSVGTGQETQYF	TGTGCCAGCAGCGTAGGGACAGGGCAAGAGACCCAGTACTTC
.	TRBJ1-5	17	TRBV4-3	.	CASSQELSGVGNQPQHF	TGCGCCAGCAGCCAAGAGTTATCAGGGGTAGGCAATCAGCCCCAGCATTTT
.	TRBJ1-2	14	TRBV7-9	.	CASTPDILNYGYTF	TGTGCCAGCACCCCCGACATCCTTAACTATGGCTACACCTTC
.	TRBJ1-5	15	TRBV7-2	.	CASSSTSGRVQPQHF	TGTGCCAGCAGCTCAACCTCAGGTCGGGTCCAGCCCCAGCATTTT
.	TRBJ1-1	13	TRBV5-1	.	CASSLVVNTEAFF	TGCGCCAGCAGCTTGGTTGTGAACACTGAAGCTTTCTTT
TRBD1	TRBJ2-7	11	TRBV20-1	once	CSVRQGYEQYF	TGCAGTGTGAGACAGGGCTACGAGCAGTACTTC
TRBD1	TRBJ2-1	14	TRBV12-3/TRBV12-4	.	CASSLTGSSNEQFF	TGTGCCAGCAGTTTGACAGGGTCTAGCAATGAGCAGTTCTTC
TRBD2	TRBJ2-2	15	TRBV5-1	.	CASSPGGGGTGELFF	TGCGCCAGCAGCCCGGGGGGGGGCGGAACCGGGGAGCTGTTTTTT
.	TRBJ2-1	13	TRBV12-3/TRBV12-4	.	CASSFGRYNEQFF	TGTGCCAGCAGTTTTGGCAGATACAATGAGCAGTTCTTC
TRBD2	TRBJ2-2	13	TRBV29-1	.	CSVESGKGGELFF	TGCAGCGTTGAAAGCGGGAAGGGCGGGGAGCTGTTTTTT
TRBD1	TRBJ2-5	13	TRBV20-1	few	CSAQGASVAAQYF	TGCAGTGCCCAGGGGGCATCGGTAGCGGCCCAGTACTTC
.	TRBJ2-7	13	TRBV7-2	few	CASSPHGPSEQYF	TGTGCCAGCAGCCCTCATGGGCCCTCCGAGCAGTACTTC
TRBD2	TRBJ2-7	13	TRBV28	few	CASSRGVGYEQYF	TGTGCCAGCAGTCGGGGGGTGGGCTACGAGCAGTACTTC
.	TRBJ1-1	13	TRBV6-2/TRBV6-3	few	CASSRQVNTEAFF	TGTGCCAGCAGTCGACAGGTTAACACTGAAGCTTTCTTT
TRBD2	TRBJ2-1	15	TRBV18	few	CASSFSGARYNEQFF	TGTGCCAGCTCATTTAGCGGGGCCCGCTACAATGAGCAGTTCTTC
TRBD1	TRBJ2-2	16	TRBV7-9	few	CASSATGGVYTGELFF	TGTGCCAGCAGCGCAACAGGGGGCGTGTACACCGGGGAGCTGTTTTTT